These 28 T cell receptor beta chains originate from one sample sequenced in a study of blood T cell repertoires in COVID-19 (TCRdb year 2020). Libraries were built with the immunoSEQ multiplex PCR assay. The table was pulled from immuneACCESS by TCRdb, which kept in-frame rearrangements only. Such tables lose some clones; where checked, under half of the loss comes from unresolved V genes, and the rest has no known cause. This sample gives some 270,000 clones in total; more than 75% of them show up just once. The ten largest clones take up under 8% of the sample. Sequencing was performed on PBMCs or T cells enriched from blood (not recorded which). These receptors were obtained from a woman in her fifties or sixties who had been exposed to COVID-19.

In nucleotides, the CDR3 is TGCAGCTTCAGACAGGGAGTGAACACTGAAGCTTTCTTT. It yields the protein CSFRQGVNTEAFF. This chain joins TRBV29-1 and TRBJ1-1; 7 bases map to TRBD1. CDR3 length equals 13 residues. Trimming took 8 bases from V and 0 from J; bases not matched to a gene: 6. Germline lookup yields CDR1 SQVTM and CDR2 ANQGSEA. The whole variable domain, remainder taken from reference TRBV29-1 and TRBJ1-1, is SAVISQKPSRDICQRGTSLTIQCQVDSQVTMMFWYRQQPGQSLTLIATANQGSEATYESGFVIDKFPISRPNLTFSTLTVSNMSPEDSSIYLCSFRQGVNTEAFFGQGTRLTVV.

The chain combines TRBV15 with TRBJ2-7; D possibly corresponds to TRBD2 (5 bases). Germline values: CDR1 LNHNV, CDR2 YYDKDF (reference sequence). The CDR3 is 12 residues long. The V and J ends lost 6 bases and 4 bases respectively, with 10 bases between them. CDR3 protein: CATRTGEYEQYF. CDR3 DNA sequence: TGTGCCACCAGAACCGGGGAGTACGAGCAGTACTTC. Filled out from reference TRBV15 and TRBJ2-7, the complete variable domain reads DAMVIQNPRYQVTQFGKPVTLSCSQTLNHNVMYWYQQKSSQAPKLLFHYYDKDFNNEADTPDNFQSRRPNTSFCFLDIRSPGLGDTAMYLCATRTGEYEQYFGPGTRLTVT.

Regarding this clone: The same CDR3 also results from other DNA sequences found in this sample. The CDR3 DNA reads TGTGCCAGCAGCTTAGAACAGGGGGCCTACGAGCAGTACTTC. Amino acids: CASSLEQGAYEQYF. The chain has TRBV11-2 and TRBJ2-7, with 8 bases aligning to TRBD1. Germline CDR1 and CDR2: SGHAT and FQNNGV. This CDR3 spans 14 amino acids. V shed 0 bases, J shed 2 bases, and the junction held 0 bases outside the gene matches.

V usage is TRBV19 and J usage is TRBJ1-1; D not certain. V was cut by 8 bases and J by 3 bases, with 13 bases left in between. There are 13 residues in the CDR3. Germline values: CDR1 LNHDA, CDR2 SQIVND (reference sequence). The CDR3 coding sequence is TGTGCCAGTTCGCGGGTGGTGGACACTGAAGCTTTCTTT. It translates to CASSRVVDTEAFF.

The chain has TRBV4-1 and TRBJ1-1, with D possibly matching TRBD1 (5 bases). The V gene's germline CDR1 is MGHRA and CDR2 YSYEKL. Trimming took 0 bases from V and 4 from J, leaving 6 bases between them. This CDR3 is 13 amino acids long. CDR3 residues: CASSQDRGTEAFF. CDR3 DNA: TGCGCCAGCAGCCAAGATAGGGGCACTGAAGCTTTCTTT.

The chain combines TRBV5-5 with TRBJ1-4; D uncertain. Trimming removed 1 base at V and 0 bases at J, with 4 bases between. There are 14 residues in the CDR3. Germline V gene data show CDR1 as SGHKS and CDR2 as YYEKEE (reference sequence). The chain's CDR3 is CASSLRSTNEKLFF. CDR3 DNA: TGTGCCAGCAGCTTGCGGTCAACTAATGAAAAACTGTTTTTT. The whole variable domain, filled in from reference TRBV5-5 and TRBJ1-4, reads DAGVTQSPTHLIKTRGQQVTLRCSPISGHKSVSWYQQVLGQGPQFIFQYYEKEERGRGNFPDRFSARQFPNYSSELNVNALLLGDSALYLCASSLRSTNEKLFFGSGTQLSVL.

The chain couples TRBV7-9 to TRBJ2-2, with TRBD1 matching 7 bases. CDR1 SEHNR and CDR2 FQNEAQ come from the germline V gene (reference sequence). The CDR3 consists of 15 residues. Unmatched junction bases numbered 7, after V lost 3 bases and J lost 6 bases. CDR3 loop: CASSFRDSLAGELFF. The CDR3 DNA reads TGTGCCAGCAGCTTCCGGGACAGCCTGGCCGGGGAGCTGTTTTTT.

The rearrangement links TRBV7-3 to TRBJ2-1; possibly TRBD2 for D (5 bases). Germline V gene lookup returns CDR1 SGHTA and CDR2 FQGTGA. This CDR3 region has 16 residues. The germline V and J ends were trimmed by 5 bases and 9 bases, with 23 bases remaining between them. The CDR3 DNA reads TGTGCCAGCAGCCTTACTAGATTTGGGTCTTTTGGTGAGCAGTTCTTC. It translates to CASSLTRFGSFGEQFF.

The gene calls are TRBV25-1 and TRBJ1-2, with TRBD1 identical over 7 bases. The V segment lost 9 bases and the J segment 5 bases; nucleotides outside the gene matches: 12. The CDR3 has 14 residues. Germline V gives CDR1 MGHDK, CDR2 SYGVNS. CDR3 in amino acids: CARRGPGAVYGYTF. CDR3 bases: TGTGCCAGAAGGGGGCCGGGGGCAGTGTATGGCTACACCTTC.

The V call is TRBV29-1, the J call TRBJ1-1; D ambiguous. The CDR3 spans 12 residues. V was clipped by 3 bases and J by 3 bases, with 8 bases between them. Germline V gene data show CDR1 as SQVTM and CDR2 as ANQGSEA. DNA of the CDR3: TGCAGCGTTGATGAGGTGTACACTGAAGCTTTCTTT. Translation: CSVDEVYTEAFF.

The rearrangement uses TRBV5-4 and TRBJ2-4; D might be TRBD1 (6 bases). Trimming took off 3 bases at V and 7 bases at J, with 14 bases between the two ends. The CDR3 is made up of 14 amino acids. Germline V gene lookup returns CDR1 SGHNT and CDR2 YYREEE (reference sequence). CDR3: CASSSTGTTNIQYF. The CDR3 region has the DNA TGTGCCAGCAGCTCGACCGGGACAACTAACATTCAGTACTTC.

The genes are TRBV19 and TRBJ2-7; possibly TRBD1 for D (5 bases). Germline V gene sequence: CDR1 LNHDA, CDR2 SQIVND (reference sequence). The V end lost 3 bases, the J end lost 2 bases, and 11 bases lay between the germline ends. CDR3 length: 14 amino acids. CDR3 sequence reads: CASSINDRAYEQYF. Written as DNA, the CDR3 is TGTGCCAGTAGTATCAATGACAGAGCCTACGAGCAGTACTTC.

J is TRBJ2-1 and V is TRBV7-3, with D tentatively TRBD2 (6 bases). Trimming left V 5 bases short and J 7 bases short, with 15 bases between. Germline assignment: CDR1 SGHTA and CDR2 FQGTGA. The CDR3 is made up of 14 amino acids. As DNA, the CDR3 is TGTGCCAGCAGCCGCCTGGGAGGAGGAAATGAGCAGTTCTTC. Translated: CASSRLGGGNEQFF.

The gene calls are TRBV28 and TRBJ1-3; 9 bases map to TRBD1. In germline, CDR1 is MDHEN, CDR2 SYDVKM. V shed 5 bases and J 3 bases; nucleotides not matched to a gene: 5. This CDR3 is built from 15 residues. CDR3 in DNA: TGTGCCAGCAGTCCACAGGGGGCTGGTGGAAACACCATATATTTT. This gives the protein CASSPQGAGGNTIYF.

V usage is TRBV14 and J usage is TRBJ2-1; the match to TRBD1 covers 7 bases. The CDR3 length is 13 residues. With 4 bases clipped from V and 6 bases from J, the junction kept 3 bases outside the gene matches. Per germline, CDR1 SGHDN and CDR2 FVKESK. CDR3 sequence reads: CASSLDRVNEQFF. The CDR3 DNA follows: TGTGCCAGCAGCCTAGACAGGGTCAATGAGCAGTTCTTC.

The V gene is TRBV7-9, the J gene TRBJ1-4; a possible D gene is TRBD1 (5 bases). The CDR3 sequence is 17 residues long. V was trimmed by 0 bases and J by 3 bases, leaving 14 bases between them. Per the germline V gene, CDR1 is SEHNR and CDR2 is FQNEAQ (reference sequence). The CDR3 nucleotides read TGTGCCAGCAGCTTAGCTGTTATGACAGCTCCTAATGAAAAACTGTTTTTT. Amino acid sequence: CASSLAVMTAPNEKLFF.

The chain employs TRBV10-3 and TRBJ2-3; D is ambiguous. Germline V gene lookup returns CDR1 ENHRY and CDR2 SYGVKD. The germline V and J ends were trimmed by 3 bases and 6 bases, with 13 bases remaining between them. The CDR3 contains 14 residues. The CDR3 here is CAISDGALGDTQYF. In nucleotides, the CDR3 is TGTGCCATCAGTGACGGCGCCCTAGGCGATACGCAGTATTTT.

This clone was found a few times. This sequence joins TRBV2 and TRBJ1-5, with TRBD1 as a possible D gene (5 bases). The CDR3 contains 14 residues. The ends were cut back, 7 bases at V and 1 base at J, with 11 bases in the middle. Per the germline V gene, CDR1 is SNHLY and CDR2 is FYNNEI. The chain's CDR3 is CASIGEGSNQPQHF. For the CDR3, the DNA is TGTGCCAGCATAGGGGAGGGGAGCAATCAGCCCCAGCATTTT.

The gene calls are TRBV15 and TRBJ1-2; no firm D call. The CDR3 has 16 residues. CDR1 is LNHNV, CDR2 YYDKDF, per germline (reference sequence). The V and J ends lost 3 bases and 4 bases respectively, with 18 bases between them. The CDR3 sequence is CATSRASEREGYGYTF. The CDR3 DNA reads as TGTGCCACCAGCAGGGCCTCGGAGAGGGAGGGCTATGGCTACACCTTC.

The chain employs TRBV6-4 and TRBJ1-4; D unclear. Trimming pared 4 bases from V and 4 bases from J, leaving 7 bases between. Germline assignment: CDR1 MRHNA and CDR2 SNTAGT. CDR3 length equals 13 residues. The DNA of the CDR3 is TGTGCCAGCAGTGTTAACATTAATGAAAAACTGTTTTTT. The encoded protein is CASSVNINEKLFF.

This clone was detected once. The chain uses TRBV21-1 and TRBJ1-4; the listed D gene, TRBD1, was not tested against the DNA. TRBV21-1 is noted as a pseudogene. The CDR3 sequence is 16 residues long. The DNA for the CDR3 is TGTGCCAGCAGCAAACCCCCCCAGGGCACTAATGAAAAACTGTTTTTT. This sequence encodes CASSKPPQGTNEKLFF.

This clone was found once. The chain couples TRBV5-8 to TRBJ1-2; 8 positions match TRBD1. The V segment lost 3 bases and the J segment 6 bases; nucleotides outside the gene matches: 16. Germline CDR1 reads SGHTS; CDR2 reads YDEGEE. The length of the CDR3 is 17 residues. The CDR3 sequence: CASSSDKRDRRINGYTF. The CDR3 bases are TGTGCCAGCAGCTCCGACAAAAGGGACAGGAGAATTAATGGCTACACCTTC.

The gene calls are TRBV18 and TRBJ2-1; 10 bases are a match to TRBD2. Germline V gene data show CDR1 as KGHSH and CDR2 as LQKENI. The length of the CDR3 is 15 residues. Trimming at V came to 3 bases and at J to 5 bases, leaving 4 bases not matched to a gene. In DNA, the CDR3 is TGTGCCAGCTCACCTGAAGCGGGGGGGGACAATGAGCAGTTCTTC. Amino acids: CASSPEAGGDNEQFF.

Concerning this clone itself: Other DNA sequences in this sample translate to the same CDR3. This chain connects TRBV18 to TRBJ1-1; 7 nucleotides agree with TRBD1. J lost 5 bases, V lost 2 bases, and 2 bases had no gene match. Germline CDR1 KGHSH, CDR2 LQKENI. The CDR3 runs to 13 residues. CDR3 nucleotides: TGTGCCAGCTCACCAGACAGGGTGACTGAAGCTTTCTTT. Translation: CASSPDRVTEAFF.

This clone was seen many times. The V call is TRBV7-9, the J call TRBJ2-3, with TRBD2 matching 8 bases. The CDR3 extends over 13 amino acids. Looked up from germline, CDR1 is SEHNR and CDR2 is FQNEAQ (reference sequence). V lost 5 bases and J lost 3; bases outside the gene matches: 1. The CDR3 DNA is TGTGCCAGCAGCCGGGAGGGGACAGATACGCAGTATTTT. This sequence encodes CASSREGTDTQYF.

This rearrangement joins TRBV14 to TRBJ2-3; the match to TRBD2 covers 16 bases. CDR1 and CDR2 (germline): SGHDN, FVKESK. The length of the CDR3 is 20 residues. V lost 4 bases to trimming and J lost 1 base; unmatched junction nucleotides: 11. The chain's CDR3 is CASSRYPGTSGGAGTDTQYF. In DNA, the CDR3 is TGTGCCAGCAGCCGCTATCCCGGGACTAGCGGGGGGGCCGGCACAGATACGCAGTATTTT. The variable domain in full, completed from reference TRBV14 and TRBJ2-3, reads EAGVTQFPSHSVIEKGQTVTLRCDPISGHDNLYWYRRVMGKEIKFLLHFVKESKQDESGMPNNRFLAERTGGTYSTLKVQPAELEDSGVYFCASSRYPGTSGGAGTDTQYFGPGTRLTVL.

The table lists this clone with a count of one. CDR3 DNA sequence: TGTGCCAGCAGCCAAAACCCAGGGGGACAGGAGGGCTACACCTTC. Its protein is CASSQNPGGQEGYTF. This chain joins TRBV3-1 (or the pseudogene TRBV3-2) and TRBJ1-2, with TRBD1 matching over 8 bases. The CDR3 is made up of 15 amino acids. V was clipped by 2 bases and J by 8 bases; unmatched bases: 10. In germline, CDR1 is LGHDT, CDR2 YNNKEL (reference sequence).

For the CDR3, the DNA is TGTGCCAGCGGCCGAGGGTATGAAGCTTTCTTT. This translates into CASGRGYEAFF. The rearrangement links TRBV6-5 to TRBJ1-1; D not certain. The V end lost 8 bases, the J end lost 7 bases, and 11 bases lay between the germline ends. From germline, CDR1 is MNHEY and CDR2 SVGAGI. This CDR3 has 11 residues.